This T cell receptor beta chain was identified in a study of shared clonotypes between healthy human individuals. Study outcomes and limitations: Generally, estimated richness proved larger in naive subsets than it did in memory subsets.

Notes on this clone: Its antigen is not identified.

Profiling relied on immunoSEQ multiplex PCR, and the TCRdb table lists in-frame clones only, not all of them. The table records more than 600,000 clones, 90% to 95% of them present only once. It was CD45RO-negative cells, positively selected for CCR7, that made up naive CD8 cells, with terminally differentiated effector memory CD45RA+ cells excluded. The sequencing input was naive CD8+ T cells sorted from blood. The receptor was isolated from a man aged 25 to 45 in good health.

The CDR3 is CASSLGVVGVSTGELFF. In DNA form, the CDR3 reads TGTGCCAGCAGCTTAGGGGTCGTGGGAGTTTCCACCGGGGAGCTGTTTTTT. J is TRBJ2-2 and V is TRBV7-9; maybe TRBD2 (5 bases). Germline CDR1 is SEHNR and CDR2 is FQNEAQ (reference sequence). Trimming pared 1 base from V and 4 bases from J, leaving 16 bases between. CDR3 length: 17 amino acids.